This TCR beta chain was recorded in a study of technical replicates of blood from a handful of donors. The assay was immunoSEQ multiplex PCR, and TCRdb's table has in-frame clones only and misses some. The sample includes tens of thousands of clones, 70% to 90% of them seen just once. The sample consisted of PBMCs. The TCR originated in a human donor in good health. Some clones in this sample may be carry-over from other donors' samples.

The CDR3 region is CASSDSLAGATGELFF. The CDR3 coding sequence is TGTGCCAGCAGTGACTCTTTAGCGGGAGCAACCGGGGAGCTGTTTTTT. The chain uses TRBV6-4 and TRBJ2-2, with 9 positions matching TRBD2. The V gene's germline CDR1 is MRHNA and CDR2 SNTAGT. CDR3 size: 16 residues. With 0 bases clipped from V and 5 bases from J, the junction kept 4 bases outside the gene matches.